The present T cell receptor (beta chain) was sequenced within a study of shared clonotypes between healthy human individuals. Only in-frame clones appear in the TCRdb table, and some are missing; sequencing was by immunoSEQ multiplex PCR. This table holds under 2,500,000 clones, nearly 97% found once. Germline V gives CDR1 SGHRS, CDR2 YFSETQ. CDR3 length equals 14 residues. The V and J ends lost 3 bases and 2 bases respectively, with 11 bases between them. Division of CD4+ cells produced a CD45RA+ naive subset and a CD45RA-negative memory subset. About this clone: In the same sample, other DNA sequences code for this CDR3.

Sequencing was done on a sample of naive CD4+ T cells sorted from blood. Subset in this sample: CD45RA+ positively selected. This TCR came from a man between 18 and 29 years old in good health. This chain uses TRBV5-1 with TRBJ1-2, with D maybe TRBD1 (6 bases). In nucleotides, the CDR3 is TGCGCCAGCAGCTCCGGGACACCGAACTATGGCTACACCTTC. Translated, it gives CASSSGTPNYGYTF.